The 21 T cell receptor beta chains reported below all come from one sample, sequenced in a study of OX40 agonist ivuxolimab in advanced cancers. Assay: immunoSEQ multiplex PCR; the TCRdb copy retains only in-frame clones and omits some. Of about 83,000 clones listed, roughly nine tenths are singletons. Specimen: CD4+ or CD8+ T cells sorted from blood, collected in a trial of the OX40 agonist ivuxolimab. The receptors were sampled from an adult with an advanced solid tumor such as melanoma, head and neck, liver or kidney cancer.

CDR3 sequence (DNA): TGTGCCAGCAGCTTAGGACAGGGGGTCTATGGCTACACCTTC. Translating gives CASSLGQGVYGYTF. V gene TRBV7-9 combines with J gene TRBJ1-2; 9 bases map to TRBD1. Unmatched junction bases numbered 1, after V lost 1 base and J lost 4 bases. This CDR3 is 14 amino acids long. Germline V gene data show CDR1 as SEHNR and CDR2 as FQNEAQ (reference sequence).

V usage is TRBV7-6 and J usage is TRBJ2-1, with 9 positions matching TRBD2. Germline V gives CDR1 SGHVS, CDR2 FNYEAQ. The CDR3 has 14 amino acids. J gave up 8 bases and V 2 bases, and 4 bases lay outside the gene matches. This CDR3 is CASSLSAGGHEQFF. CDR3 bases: TGTGCCAGCAGCTTAAGCGCGGGAGGGCATGAGCAGTTCTTC.

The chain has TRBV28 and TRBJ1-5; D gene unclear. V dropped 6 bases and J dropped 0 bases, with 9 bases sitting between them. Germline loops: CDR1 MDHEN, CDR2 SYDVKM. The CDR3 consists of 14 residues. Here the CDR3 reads CASRFRYSNQPQHF. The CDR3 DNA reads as TGTGCCAGCAGGTTCAGGTATAGCAATCAGCCCCAGCATTTT. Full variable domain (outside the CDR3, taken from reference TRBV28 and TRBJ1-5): DVKVTQSSRYLVKRTGEKVFLECVQDMDHENMFWYRQDPGLGLRLIYFSYDVKMKEKGDIPEGYSVSREKKERFSLILESASTNQTSMYLCASRFRYSNQPQHFGDGTRLSIL.

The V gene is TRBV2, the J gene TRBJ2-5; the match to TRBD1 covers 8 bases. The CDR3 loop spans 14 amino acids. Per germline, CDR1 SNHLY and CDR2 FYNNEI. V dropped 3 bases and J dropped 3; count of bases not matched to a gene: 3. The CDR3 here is CASSDGTGKETQYF. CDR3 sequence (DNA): TGTGCCAGCAGTGACGGGACAGGCAAAGAGACCCAGTACTTC. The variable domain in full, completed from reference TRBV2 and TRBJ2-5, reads EPEVTQTPSHQVTQMGQEVILRCVPISNHLYFYWYRQILGQKVEFLVSFYNNEISEKSEIFDDQFSVERPDGSNFTLKIRSTKLEDSAMYFCASSDGTGKETQYFGPGTRLLVL.

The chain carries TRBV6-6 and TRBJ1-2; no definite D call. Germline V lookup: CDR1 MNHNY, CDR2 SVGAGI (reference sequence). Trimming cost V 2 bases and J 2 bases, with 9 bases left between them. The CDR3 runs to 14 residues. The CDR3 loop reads CASSYGELNYGYTF. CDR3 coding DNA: TGTGCCAGCAGTTACGGGGAGTTAAACTATGGCTACACCTTC.

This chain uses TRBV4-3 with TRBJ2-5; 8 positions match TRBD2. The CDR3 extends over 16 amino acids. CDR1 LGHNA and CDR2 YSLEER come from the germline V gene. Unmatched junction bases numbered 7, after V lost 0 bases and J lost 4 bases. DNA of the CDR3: TGCGCCAGCAGCCAAGATGACAGCGGGGGCACAGAGACCCAGTACTTC. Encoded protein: CASSQDDSGGTETQYF.

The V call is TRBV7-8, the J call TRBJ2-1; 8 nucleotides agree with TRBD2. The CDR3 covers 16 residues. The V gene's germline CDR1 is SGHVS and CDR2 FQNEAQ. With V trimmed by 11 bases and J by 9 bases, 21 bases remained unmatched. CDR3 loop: CASLHPERESFVEQFF. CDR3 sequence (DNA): TGTGCCTCCCTTCACCCGGAGCGGGAGTCCTTTGTTGAGCAGTTCTTC.

CDR3 nucleotides: TGTGCCATCTGGAACGGGACTAGCGCCCCTCCACCCCACAATGAGCAGTTCTTC. Encoded protein: CAIWNGTSAPPPHNEQFF. The chain couples TRBV10-3 to TRBJ2-1, with 10 bases aligning to TRBD2. From germline, CDR1 is ENHRY and CDR2 SYGVKD. This CDR3 has 18 amino acids. Trimming removed 8 bases from V and 5 bases from J; junction bases left unmatched: 18.

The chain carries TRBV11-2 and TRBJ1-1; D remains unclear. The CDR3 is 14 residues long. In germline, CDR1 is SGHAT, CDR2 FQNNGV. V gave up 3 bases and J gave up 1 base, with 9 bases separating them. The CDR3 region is CASSLRAGNTEAFF. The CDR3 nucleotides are TGTGCCAGCAGCTTGAGGGCAGGGAACACTGAAGCTTTCTTT. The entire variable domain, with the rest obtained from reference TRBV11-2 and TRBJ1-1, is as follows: EAGVAQSPRYKIIEKRQSVAFWCNPISGHATLYWYQQILGQGPKLLIQFQNNGVVDDSQLPKDRFSAERLKGVDSTLKIQPAKLEDSAVYLCASSLRAGNTEAFFGQGTRLTVV.

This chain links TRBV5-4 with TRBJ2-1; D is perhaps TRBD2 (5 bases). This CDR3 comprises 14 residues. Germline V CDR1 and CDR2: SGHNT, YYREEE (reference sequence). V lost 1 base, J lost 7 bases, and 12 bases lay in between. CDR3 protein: CASSLLLRVNEQFF. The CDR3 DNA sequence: TGTGCCAGCAGCTTGTTGCTGAGGGTTAATGAGCAGTTCTTC.

The CDR3 is CASSFWFSSYNEQFF. Here the CDR3 DNA reads TGTGCCAGCAGTTTCTGGTTCAGCTCCTACAATGAGCAGTTCTTC. J is TRBJ2-1 and V is TRBV28; no reliable D call. CDR3 length: 15 residues. With 3 bases removed from V and 0 bases from J, the gap between germline ends came to 9 bases. Germline-derived CDR1 and CDR2 are MDHEN and SYDVKM.

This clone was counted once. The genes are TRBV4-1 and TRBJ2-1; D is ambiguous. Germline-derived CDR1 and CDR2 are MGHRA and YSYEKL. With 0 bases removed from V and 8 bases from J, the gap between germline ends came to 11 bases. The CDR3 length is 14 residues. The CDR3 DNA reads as TGCGCCAGCAGCCAAGAGTTGGGTTTGGATGAGCAGTTCTTC. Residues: CASSQELGLDEQFF.

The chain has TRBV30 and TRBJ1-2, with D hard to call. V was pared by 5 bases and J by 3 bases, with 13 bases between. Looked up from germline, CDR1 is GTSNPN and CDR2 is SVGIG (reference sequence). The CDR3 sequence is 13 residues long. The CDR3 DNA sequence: TGTGCCTGGTTACGTTCGCCTCACTATGGCTACACCTTC. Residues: CAWLRSPHYGYTF.

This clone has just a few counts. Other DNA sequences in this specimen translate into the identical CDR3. The DNA for the CDR3 is TGTGCCAGCAGCGTAGGAGTCGGGGAGCTGTTTTTT. This encodes CASSVGVGELFF. The rearrangement links TRBV9 to TRBJ2-2; no clear D gene. The CDR3 covers 12 residues. V was cut by 0 bases and J by 7 bases, with 4 bases left in between. The germline gives CDR1 SGDLS, CDR2 YYNGEE.

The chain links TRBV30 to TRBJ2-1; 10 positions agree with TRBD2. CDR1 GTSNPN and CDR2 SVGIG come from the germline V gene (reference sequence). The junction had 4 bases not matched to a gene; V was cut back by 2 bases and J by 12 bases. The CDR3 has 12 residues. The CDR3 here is CAWSYSGGMQFF. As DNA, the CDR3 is TGTGCCTGGAGTTATAGCGGGGGGATGCAGTTCTTC. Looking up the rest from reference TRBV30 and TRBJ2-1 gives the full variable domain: SQTIHQWPATLVQPVGSPLSLECTVEGTSNPNLYWYRQAAGRGLQLLFYSVGIGQISSEVPQNLSASRPQDRQFILSSKKLLLSDSGFYLCAWSYSGGMQFFGPGTRLTVL.

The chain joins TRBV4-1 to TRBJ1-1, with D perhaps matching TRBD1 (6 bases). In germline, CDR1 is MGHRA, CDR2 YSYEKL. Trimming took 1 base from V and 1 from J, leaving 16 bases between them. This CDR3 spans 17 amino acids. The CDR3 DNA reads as TGCGCCAGCAGCCAAGCTCCCCCGGGGGCAACGAACACTGAAGCTTTCTTT. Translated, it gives CASSQAPPGATNTEAFF.

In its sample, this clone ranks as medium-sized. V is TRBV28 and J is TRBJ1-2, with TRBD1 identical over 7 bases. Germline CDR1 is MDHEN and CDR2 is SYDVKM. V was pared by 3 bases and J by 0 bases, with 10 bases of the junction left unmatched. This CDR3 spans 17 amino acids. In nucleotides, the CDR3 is TGTGCCAGCAGTTTGATCACAGGGGACAACTCTAACTATGGCTACACCTTC. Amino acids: CASSLITGDNSNYGYTF.

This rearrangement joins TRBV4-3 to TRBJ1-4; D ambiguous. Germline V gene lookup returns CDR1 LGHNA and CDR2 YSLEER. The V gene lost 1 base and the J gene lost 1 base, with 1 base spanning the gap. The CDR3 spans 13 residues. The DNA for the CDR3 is TGCGCCAGCAGCCAAGTAACTAATGAAAAACTGTTTTTT. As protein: CASSQVTNEKLFF.

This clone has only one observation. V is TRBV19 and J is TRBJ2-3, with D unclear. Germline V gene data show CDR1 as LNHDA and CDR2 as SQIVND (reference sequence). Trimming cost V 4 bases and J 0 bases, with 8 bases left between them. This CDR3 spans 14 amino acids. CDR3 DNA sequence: TGTGCCAGTAGTAAGGCGTATAGCACAGATACGCAGTATTTT. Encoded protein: CASSKAYSTDTQYF.

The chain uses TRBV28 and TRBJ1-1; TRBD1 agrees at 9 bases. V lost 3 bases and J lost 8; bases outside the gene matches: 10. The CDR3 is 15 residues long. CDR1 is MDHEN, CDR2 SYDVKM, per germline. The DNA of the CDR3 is TGTGCCAGCAGTTTCCGTCCCGGGACAGGGCCGGAAGCTTTCTTT. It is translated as CASSFRPGTGPEAFF.

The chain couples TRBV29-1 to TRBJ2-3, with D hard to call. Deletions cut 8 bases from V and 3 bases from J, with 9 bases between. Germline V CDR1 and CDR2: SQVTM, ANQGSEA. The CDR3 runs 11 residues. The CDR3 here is CSTFSTDTQYF. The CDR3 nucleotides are TGCAGCACATTCTCGACAGATACGCAGTATTTT.